This entry describes one T cell receptor beta chain. This specimen comes from a study of control samples from healthy donors and cancer patients. Sequencing was performed with immunoSEQ multiplex PCR; in TCRdb, only in-frame clones are kept and a portion is missing. Among about 130,000 clones listed, about 95% were seen once. The CDR3 has 13 amino acids. Germline values: CDR1 MNHEY, CDR2 SMNVEV (reference sequence). V was pared by 3 bases and J by 7 bases, with 12 bases between. V gene TRBV27 combines with J gene TRBJ1-2; unclear D gene. This TCR came from a man aged 55 to 70 with colorectal cancer. Sequenced sample: PBMCs. The CDR3 region has the DNA TGTGCCAGCAGTTTTGGTGGAACTATTGGCTACACCTTC. Protein: CASSFGGTIGYTF.